The 8 T cell receptor beta chains in this list originate from one sample, sequenced in a study of blood T cell repertoires in COVID-19. Only in-frame clones appear in the TCRdb table, and some are missing; sequencing was by immunoSEQ multiplex PCR. The table records roughly 250,000 clones, less than 85% of them present only once. The sequenced sample consisted of peripheral blood. These receptors were collected from a woman of 80 years or more with active or convalescent COVID-19.

The count of this clone is one. The chain joins TRBV28 to TRBJ2-3; 7 bases are shared with TRBD2. This CDR3 contains 13 residues. V lost 10 bases and J lost 5; bases outside the gene matches: 9. Germline-derived CDR1 and CDR2 are MDHEN and SYDVKM. DNA of the CDR3: TGTGCCACCATTGCTAGCGGACGAGATACGCAGTATTTT. It is translated as CATIASGRDTQYF.

The V and J genes are TRBV20-1 and TRBJ1-1; D uncertain. This CDR3 region has 16 residues. Germline CDR1 DFQATT, CDR2 SNEGSKA (reference sequence). Trimming removed 3 bases from V and 1 base from J, with 18 bases in between. The CDR3 bases are TGCAGTGCTAGTAAGATGGGAGTTTCTCGGAACACTGAAGCTTTCTTT. Amino acid sequence: CSASKMGVSRNTEAFF.

The V and J genes are TRBV6-1 and TRBJ1-4; TRBD1 is a possible D gene (6 bases). CDR1 is MNHNS and CDR2 is SASEGT in the germline V gene. The CDR3 consists of 15 residues. Trimming stripped 11 bases from V and 4 bases from J, with 20 bases between. The DNA for the CDR3 is TGTGCCGCCTCAGACAACAGGGCCTATAATGAAAAACTGTTTTTT. This encodes CAASDNRAYNEKLFF.

V and J are TRBV5-1 and TRBJ2-5; the D gene is possibly TRBD1 (6 bases). This CDR3 contains 14 residues. Trimming took off 5 bases at V and 2 bases at J, with 13 bases between the two ends. Germline-derived CDR1 and CDR2 are SGHRS and YFSETQ. CDR3 nucleotides: TGCGCCAGCAGGTACAGGACAGATCAAGAGACCCAGTACTTC. Its protein product is CASRYRTDQETQYF. The complete variable domain, with remaining parts taken from reference TRBV5-1 and TRBJ2-5, reads KAGVTQTPRYLIKTRGQQVTLSCSPISGHRSVSWYQQTPGQGLQFLFEYFSETQRNKGNFPGRFSGRQFSNSRSEMNVSTLELGDSALYLCASRYRTDQETQYFGPGTRLLVL.

This chain connects TRBV4-2 to TRBJ2-1, with a possible D match to TRBD2 (6 bases). The germline V gene has CDR1 LGHNA and CDR2 YNFKEQ. V was cut by 1 base and J by 5 bases, with 9 bases left in between. The CDR3 contains 14 residues. The CDR3 region is CASSQGTIHNEQFF. Written as DNA, the CDR3 is TGTGCCAGCAGCCAAGGGACTATACACAATGAGCAGTTCTTC.

The table lists this clone with a few counts. The gene calls are TRBV5-1 and TRBJ2-3; D is uncertain. The ends were cut back, 0 bases at V and 6 bases at J, with 11 bases in the middle. The CDR3 is 14 residues long. Germline CDR1 is SGHRS and CDR2 is YFSETQ. The CDR3 region is CASSLVFLADTQYF. Written as DNA, the CDR3 is TGCGCCAGCAGCTTGGTCTTCCTCGCGGATACGCAGTATTTT.

This clone was counted only a few times. The chain has TRBV30 and TRBJ1-6; 7 bases are a match to TRBD1. V was clipped by 4 bases and J by 1 base; unmatched bases: 7. The CDR3 contains 16 residues. The germline V gene encodes CDR1 GTSNPN and CDR2 SVGIG (reference sequence). CDR3 DNA sequence: TGTGCCTGGACAATCAAGGGGGCGTCCTATAATTCACCCCTCCACTTT. It encodes CAWTIKGASYNSPLHF.

The chain is built from TRBV5-8 and TRBJ1-5, with TRBD1 as a possible D gene (6 bases). The germline V gene has CDR1 SGHTS and CDR2 YDEGEE. Trimming removed 4 bases at V and 3 bases at J, with 20 bases between. This CDR3 region has 17 residues. CDR3 sequence (DNA): TGTGCCAGCAGCGCACTCAACAGGGTAGGTTACAATCAGCCCCAGCATTTT. Translation: CASSALNRVGYNQPQHF.